These 31 T cell receptor beta chains originate from one sample sequenced in a study of cytomegalovirus exposure and HLA in healthy donors. Amplification used 60 Vbeta primers and 13 Jbeta primers. This table comes from immunoSEQ multiplex PCR, and its TCRdb copy is limited to in-frame clones, with some not included. This table has some 91,000 clones, roughly 67% appearing once. What was sequenced was PBMCs. The receptors were gathered from a human donor in good health.

A remark on this clone: Relative to the germline gene, one junction end is altered; a read error may explain this. The rearrangement links TRBV4-1 to TRBJ2-3, with TRBD2 identical over 12 bases. The CDR3 runs to 15 residues. The germline gives CDR1 MGHRA, CDR2 YSYEKL. The CDR3 bases are TGTGCCAGCAGCCGTACCGGGACTAGCGGGCTAAACAGGTATTTT. Protein: CASSRTGTSGLNRYF.

The rearrangement joins TRBV2 to TRBJ2-4; no clear D gene. CDR1 SNHLY and CDR2 FYNNEI come from the germline V gene. V lost 6 bases, J lost 0 bases, and 9 bases lay in between. The CDR3 has 14 amino acids. CDR3: CASRQPLAKNIQYF. For the CDR3, the DNA is TGTGCCAGCAGACAGCCATTAGCCAAAAACATTCAGTACTTC. Complete variable domain (other parts from reference TRBV2 and TRBJ2-4): EPEVTQTPSHQVTQMGQEVILRCVPISNHLYFYWYRQILGQKVEFLVSFYNNEISEKSEIFDDQFSVERPDGSNFTLKIRSTKLEDSAMYFCASRQPLAKNIQYFGAGTRLSVL.

The rearrangement links TRBV6-6 to TRBJ2-7; the match to TRBD1 covers 8 bases. The trim removed 8 bases at V and 0 bases at J, leaving 6 bases unmatched. The CDR3 sequence is 14 residues long. CDR1 is MNHNY and CDR2 is SVGAGI in the germline V gene (reference sequence). The CDR3 region has the DNA TGTGCCAGCCACAGGGACAGGAGCTCCTACGAGCAGTACTTC. Translation: CASHRDRSSYEQYF.

This rearrangement joins TRBV5-1 to TRBJ2-7; 11 nucleotides match TRBD2. Germline V gene sequence: CDR1 SGHRS, CDR2 YFSETQ. V gave up 0 bases and J gave up 2 bases; unmatched junction bases: 7. This CDR3 comprises 17 residues. CDR3 residues: CASSLALSGGAPYEQYF. CDR3 DNA sequence: TGCGCCAGCAGCTTGGCCCTTAGCGGGGGGGCCCCCTACGAGCAGTACTTC.

This sequence joins TRBV7-9 and TRBJ1-1; 9 nucleotides line up with TRBD1. There are 15 residues in the CDR3. CDR1 is SEHNR and CDR2 is FQNEAQ in the germline V gene (reference sequence). V was pared by 5 bases and J by 4 bases, with 8 bases of the junction left unmatched. CDR3 nucleotide sequence: TGTGCCAGCAGCCCCCCGGGACAGGGAAGCACTGAAGCTTTCTTT. Translated, it gives CASSPPGQGSTEAFF.

This clone occurred once. The chain is built from TRBV19 and TRBJ1-5; 9 bases are shared with TRBD1. This CDR3 region has 18 residues. Germline trimming cut 0 bases from V and 2 bases from J; bases unmatched to any gene: 8. Germline lookup yields CDR1 LNHDA and CDR2 SQIVND (reference sequence). The CDR3 region has the DNA TGTGCCAGTAGTATAGAACCGGGACAGGGAAAGGGCAATCAGCCCCAGCATTTT. The encoded protein is CASSIEPGQGKGNQPQHF. The entire variable domain, with the rest obtained from reference TRBV19 and TRBJ1-5, is as follows: DGGITQSPKYLFRKEGQNVTLSCEQNLNHDAMYWYRQDPGQGLRLIYYSQIVNDFQKGDIAEGYSVSREKKESFPLTVTSAQKNPTAFYLCASSIEPGQGKGNQPQHFGDGTRLSIL.

The chain uses TRBV5-1 and TRBJ2-1, with TRBD2 matching over 11 bases. J gave up 0 bases and V 4 bases, and 6 bases lay outside the gene matches. This CDR3 contains 17 residues. CDR1 and CDR2 from the germline V gene are SGHRS and YFSETQ. The CDR3 sequence: CASSTSGGGLSYNEQFF. DNA for the CDR3: TGCGCCAGCAGCACTAGCGGGGGCGGCCTCTCCTACAATGAGCAGTTCTTC.

The chain couples TRBV5-1 to TRBJ1-1; TRBD1 matches 8 bases. V shed 1 base and J 2 bases; nucleotides not matched to a gene: 4. This CDR3 is built from 15 residues. Germline V gene lookup returns CDR1 SGHRS and CDR2 YFSETQ. The CDR3 DNA reads TGCGCCAGCAGCTTGTCCCAGGGGGCAAACACTGAAGCTTTCTTT. Its protein product is CASSLSQGANTEAFF.

The chain recombines TRBV11-3 with TRBJ2-3, with 8 positions matching TRBD2. CDR1 and CDR2 (germline): SGHNT, YENEEA. This CDR3 is built from 19 residues. V trimming: 5 bases; J trimming: 2 bases; junction bases outside the gene matches: 18. The CDR3 here is CASSRGRRGASLLTDTQYF. Written as DNA, the CDR3 is TGTGCCAGCAGCCGTGGGAGGCGGGGGGCTTCGTTACTCACAGATACGCAGTATTTT.

This chain links TRBV4-1 with TRBJ2-1; the D gene is possibly TRBD2 (5 bases). Trimming shortened V by 0 bases and J by 1 base, and 16 bases separated the two germline ends. Germline CDR1 MGHRA, CDR2 YSYEKL. The CDR3 runs to 18 residues. CDR3 in amino acids: CASSQDFIGRRSYNEQFF. As DNA, the CDR3 is TGCGCCAGCAGCCAAGATTTCATAGGGCGGAGGTCCTACAATGAGCAGTTCTTC.

This clone showed up just a few times. This rearrangement joins TRBV29-1 to TRBJ1-2; TRBD1 might be the D (6 bases). The germline gives CDR1 SQVTM, CDR2 ANQGSEA. Trimming left V 6 bases short and J 4 bases short, with 18 bases between. CDR3 length: 14 amino acids. CDR3 in amino acids: CSVGEGGTPYGYTF. DNA for the CDR3: TGCAGCGTCGGGGAGGGGGGAACTCCCTATGGCTACACCTTC.

The chain links TRBV2 to TRBJ2-7; weak D call: TRBD2 (5 bases). The CDR3 consists of 13 residues. Trimming pared 4 bases from V and 2 bases from J, leaving 9 bases between. Germline assignment: CDR1 SNHLY and CDR2 FYNNEI. The CDR3 sequence is CASSVSGTYEQYF. The CDR3 coding sequence is TGTGCCAGCAGTGTAAGCGGAACCTACGAGCAGTACTTC. Looking up the rest from reference TRBV2 and TRBJ2-7 gives the full variable domain: EPEVTQTPSHQVTQMGQEVILRCVPISNHLYFYWYRQILGQKVEFLVSFYNNEISEKSEIFDDQFSVERPDGSNFTLKIRSTKLEDSAMYFCASSVSGTYEQYFGPGTRLTVT.

The chain recombines TRBV2 with TRBJ1-4, with TRBD1 matching over 7 bases. Germline CDR1 reads SNHLY; CDR2 reads FYNNEI. V lost 6 bases, J lost 7 bases, and 8 bases stayed unmatched. CDR3 length equals 14 residues. The CDR3 DNA reads as TGTGCCAGCAGCTCCGGGACAGTCCCTGAAAAACTGTTTTTT. This codes for CASSSGTVPEKLFF.

In its sample, this clone was seen once. The chain recombines TRBV6-4 with TRBJ2-3, with 10 bases that match TRBD1. The trim removed 6 bases at V and 5 bases at J, leaving 2 bases unmatched. Germline V CDR1 and CDR2: MRHNA, SNTAGT. The CDR3 totals 13 residues. CDR3 in amino acids: CASSRDRGDTQYF. CDR3 sequence (DNA): TGTGCCAGCAGCCGGGACAGGGGAGATACGCAGTATTTT.

The V and J genes are TRBV5-1 and TRBJ2-3; D unresolved. The CDR3 contains 14 residues. The germline V and J ends were trimmed by 4 bases and 0 bases, with 9 bases remaining between them. Per the germline V gene, CDR1 is SGHRS and CDR2 is YFSETQ. The CDR3 DNA follows: TGCGCCAGCAGCCCCCCCCAAAGCACAGATACGCAGTATTTT. Translated, it gives CASSPPQSTDTQYF.

The chain employs TRBV15 and TRBJ2-2; possible D gene TRBD1, 6 bases. CDR3 length equals 17 residues. Trimming cost V 0 bases and J 0 bases, with 11 bases left between them. Germline lookup yields CDR1 LNHNV and CDR2 YYDKDF (reference sequence). The CDR3 sequence is CATSREAGTTNTGELFF. The CDR3 DNA reads TGTGCCACCAGCAGAGAAGCCGGGACAACGAACACCGGGGAGCTGTTTTTT.

The chain couples TRBV29-1 to TRBJ1-2; the D gene is possibly TRBD1 (6 bases). Per germline, CDR1 SQVTM and CDR2 ANQGSEA. The V end was cut by 7 bases, the J end by 6 bases, with 18 bases between. This CDR3 has 13 amino acids. The CDR3 protein is CSAHLRGANGYTF. Here the CDR3 DNA reads TGCAGCGCCCACCTCCGGGGGGCAAATGGCTACACCTTC.

The gene calls are TRBV7-8 and TRBJ2-6; 12 bases match TRBD1. The CDR3 has 17 residues. Germline V gives CDR1 SGHVS, CDR2 FQNEAQ. J was trimmed by 0 bases and V by 8 bases; bases with no gene match: 5. CDR3 sequence (DNA): TGTGCCAGCGGGACAGGGGGCGTCTCCTCTGGGGCCAACGTCCTGACTTTC. Encoded protein: CASGTGGVSSGANVLTF.

This clone was picked up a small number of times. The V gene is TRBV19, the J gene TRBJ1-2; 8 nucleotides agree with TRBD1. The V gene end was trimmed by 10 bases and the J gene end by 0 bases; junction bases not matched to a gene: 4. CDR3 length: 13 residues. Germline CDR1 LNHDA, CDR2 SQIVND (reference sequence). The DNA of the CDR3 is TGTGCCACCAAGACAGGGGCTAACTATGGCTACACCTTC. Its protein is CATKTGANYGYTF. Looking up the rest from reference TRBV19 and TRBJ1-2 gives the full variable domain: DGGITQSPKYLFRKEGQNVTLSCEQNLNHDAMYWYRQDPGQGLRLIYYSQIVNDFQKGDIAEGYSVSREKKESFPLTVTSAQKNPTAFYLCATKTGANYGYTFGSGTRLTVV.

A note on this clone: The junction shows a germline mismatch at one end, possibly a read error. The J gene is TRBJ1-6, the V gene TRBV4-3; D is ambiguous. The V gene's germline CDR1 is LGHNA and CDR2 YSLEER. The CDR3 length is 14 residues. As DNA, the CDR3 is TGCGCCAGCAGCCAAGATTGGGCCACCCAGGTTTTGGACTTT. Translating it yields CASSQDWATQVLDF.

The count of this clone is one. The chain recombines TRBV5-6 with TRBJ2-7; 13 bases are a match to TRBD2. This CDR3 has 16 residues. Per the germline V gene, CDR1 is SGHDT and CDR2 is YYEEEE. Unmatched junction bases numbered 10, after V lost 6 bases and J lost 4 bases. This chain's CDR3 is CASTQSGLAGVYEQYF. The CDR3 DNA reads as TGTGCCAGCACCCAGAGCGGACTAGCGGGGGTTTACGAGCAGTACTTC.

The chain joins TRBV7-2 to TRBJ2-3; 9 bases match TRBD2. CDR1 is SGHTA and CDR2 is FQGNSA in the germline V gene. With V trimmed by 1 base and J by 6 bases, 5 bases remained unmatched. The CDR3 covers 15 residues. The CDR3 is CASSLVASGVDTQYF. The CDR3 coding sequence is TGTGCCAGCAGCTTAGTGGCTAGCGGGGTCGATACGCAGTATTTT.

This clone was seen more than once but under ten times. The V call is TRBV6-6, the J call TRBJ1-4; D ambiguous. This CDR3 comprises 13 residues. V gave up 4 bases and J gave up 8 bases, with 11 bases separating them. The germline V gene has CDR1 MNHNY and CDR2 SVGAGI (reference sequence). CDR3 DNA: TGTGCCAGCAGTTTCCGTGGGCACGAAAAACTGTTTTTT. Protein: CASSFRGHEKLFF.

The V gene is TRBV5-1, the J gene TRBJ2-2; 8 positions match TRBD1. The ends lost 5 bases at V and 7 bases at J; junction bases unmatched: 4. Germline V lookup: CDR1 SGHRS, CDR2 YFSETQ. CDR3 length: 13 residues. CDR3 protein: CASRGQDYGELFF. DNA for the CDR3: TGCGCCAGCAGGGGACAGGATTACGGGGAGCTGTTTTTT.

The J gene is TRBJ2-2, the V gene TRBV5-4; 7 positions agree with TRBD1. V shed 1 base, J shed 4 bases, and the junction held 10 bases outside the gene matches. The CDR3 is 17 residues long. Germline loops: CDR1 SGHNT, CDR2 YYREEE (reference sequence). The CDR3 is CASSLRQGVGGTGELFF. The CDR3 DNA follows: TGTGCCAGCAGCTTGCGACAGGGAGTCGGTGGCACCGGGGAGCTGTTTTTT. Full variable domain (outside the CDR3, taken from reference TRBV5-4 and TRBJ2-2): ETGVTQSPTHLIKTRGQQVTLRCSSQSGHNTVSWYQQALGQGPQFIFQYYREEENGRGNFPPRFSGLQFPNYSSELNVNALELDDSALYLCASSLRQGVGGTGELFFGEGSRLTVL.

The J gene is TRBJ1-2, the V gene TRBV7-2; D not certain. CDR1 and CDR2 (germline): SGHTA, FQGNSA. Deletions cut 1 base from V and 4 bases from J, with 10 bases between. The CDR3 loop spans 14 amino acids. CDR3 amino acids: CASSLDPTFYGYTF. CDR3 coding DNA: TGTGCCAGCAGCTTAGACCCGACATTCTATGGCTACACCTTC.

The chain couples TRBV4-3 to TRBJ2-5, with 12 bases fitting TRBD2. Trimming removed 0 bases from V and 5 bases from J; junction bases left unmatched: 10. The CDR3 extends over 18 amino acids. Germline V lookup: CDR1 LGHNA, CDR2 YSLEER. The CDR3 DNA follows: TGCGCCAGCAGCCAAGATCTGGCTAGCGGGGGGGCAGGGGAGACCCAGTACTTC. Residues: CASSQDLASGGAGETQYF.

The gene calls are TRBV14 and TRBJ2-7, with D possibly matching TRBD1 (5 bases). The CDR3 runs to 14 residues. Germline CDR1 reads SGHDN; CDR2 reads FVKESK. The V end was cut by 1 base, the J end by 2 bases, with 9 bases between. CDR3 coding DNA: TGTGCCAGCAGCCAAGCCATAGGGGCCTACGAGCAGTACTTC. Amino acids: CASSQAIGAYEQYF.

The rearrangement uses TRBV13 and TRBJ2-2; D may be TRBD2 (5 bases). Germline values: CDR1 PRHDT, CDR2 FYEKMQ (reference sequence). Trimming removed 0 bases from V and 3 bases from J, with 8 bases in between. There are 15 residues in the CDR3. CDR3 amino acids: CASSLGGVDTGELFF. The CDR3 nucleotides are TGTGCCAGCAGCTTAGGCGGGGTTGACACCGGGGAGCTGTTTTTT.

The V gene is TRBV10-1, the J gene TRBJ2-5, with 7 positions matching TRBD1. The closer fit of TRBJ2-7 to the DNA end suggests the J call may be wrong. This CDR3 region has 15 residues. CDR1 is WNHNN and CDR2 is SYGVQD in the germline V gene (reference sequence). The CDR3 region is CASISTGIRPYEQYF. DNA of the CDR3: TGCGCCAGCATTTCGACAGGGATAAGACCCTACGAGCAGTACTTC.

This clone has a handful of counts. The chain has TRBV5-6 and TRBJ2-3, with D possibly TRBD2 on 6 matching bases. The CDR3 extends over 15 amino acids. Trimming shortened V by 4 bases and J by 1 base, and 13 bases separated the two germline ends. The germline V gene has CDR1 SGHDT and CDR2 YYEEEE. The CDR3 reads CASSPWDLRTDTQYF. The CDR3 DNA reads TGTGCCAGCAGCCCATGGGACTTGCGCACAGATACGCAGTATTTT.